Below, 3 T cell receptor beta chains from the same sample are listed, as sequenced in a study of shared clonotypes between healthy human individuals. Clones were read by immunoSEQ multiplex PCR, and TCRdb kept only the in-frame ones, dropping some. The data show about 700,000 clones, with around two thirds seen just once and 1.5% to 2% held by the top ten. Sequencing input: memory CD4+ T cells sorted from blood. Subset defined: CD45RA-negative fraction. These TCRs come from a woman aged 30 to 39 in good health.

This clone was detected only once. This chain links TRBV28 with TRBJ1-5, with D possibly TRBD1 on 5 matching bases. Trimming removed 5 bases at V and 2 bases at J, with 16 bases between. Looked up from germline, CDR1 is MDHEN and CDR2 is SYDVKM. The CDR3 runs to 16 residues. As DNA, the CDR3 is TGTGCCAGCAGTCCTTTTTGGGGGGGTGGCAATCAGCCCCAGCATTTT. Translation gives CASSPFWGGGNQPQHF.

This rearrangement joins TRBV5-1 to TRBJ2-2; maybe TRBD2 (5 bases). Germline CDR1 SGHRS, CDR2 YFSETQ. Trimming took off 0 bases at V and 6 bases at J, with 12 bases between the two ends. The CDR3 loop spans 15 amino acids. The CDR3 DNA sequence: TGCGCCAGCAGCTTGGCCGGGGTCGGGGCCGGGGAGCTGTTTTTT. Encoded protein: CASSLAGVGAGELFF.

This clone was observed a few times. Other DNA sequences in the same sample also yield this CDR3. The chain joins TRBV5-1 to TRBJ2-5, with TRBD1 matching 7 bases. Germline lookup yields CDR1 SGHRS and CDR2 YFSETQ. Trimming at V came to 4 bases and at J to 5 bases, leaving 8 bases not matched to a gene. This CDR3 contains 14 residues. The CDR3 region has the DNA TGCGCCAGCAGCCCTGGGACAGAGGGGGAGACCCAGTACTTC. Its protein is CASSPGTEGETQYF.